This T cell receptor (beta chain) derives from a study of blood T cell repertoires in COVID-19. Study background: The United States, Italy and Spain supplied acute and convalescent COVID-19 samples. From T cells, B-cell-depleted T cells, or PBMCs came the material, which was cDNA or gDNA.

V was trimmed by 1 base and J by 0 bases, leaving 4 bases between them. Germline lookup yields CDR1 SGHNT and CDR2 YYREEE (reference sequence). This CDR3 comprises 13 residues. Source study methods: Amplification from reference gene primers served as the basis for estimated nucleated cell counts. Libraries were prepared by immunoSEQ multiplex PCR; TCRdb keeps only in-frame clonotypes and omits some of them. V and J calls and clone size are given by that table; D and trimming were obtained from the DNA. There are 200,000 to 250,000 clones in the sample; around 84% occur only once, and around 3% lies in the top ten.

This TCR derives from a man aged 45 to 65 who had recovered from COVID-19. The genes are TRBV5-4 and TRBJ1-1; D remains ambiguous. The sequenced sample was peripheral blood. The chain's CDR3 is CASSLFLNTEAFF. In DNA form, the CDR3 reads TGTGCCAGCAGCTTGTTCTTGAACACTGAAGCTTTCTTT. Full variable domain (remainder filled in from reference TRBV5-4 and TRBJ1-1): ETGVTQSPTHLIKTRGQQVTLRCSSQSGHNTVSWYQQALGQGPQFIFQYYREEENGRGNFPPRFSGLQFPNYSSELNVNALELDDSALYLCASSLFLNTEAFFGQGTRLTVV.